The rows below give T cell receptor beta chains drawn from one sample of a study of T-cell memory formation after mild COVID-19. MiXCR, applied by TCRdb to the 5' RACE reads, yields one record per CDR3 protein. The sample contains about 110,000 distinct CDR3 sequences, over 15% of which appear only once. Sequencing was carried out using PBMCs or a T cell subset sorted from them (not recorded which). The receptors were sampled from an adult woman who had mild COVID-19 (a few samples of this study predate the infection). Cell type and time point are not known. Each CDR3 is given without its conserved first and last residue. Size is stated for part of the rows, as once, few or many counts, or as a class when the clone is expanded.

TRBV30	few	TRBJ1-1	12	AWAGIAMNTEAF
TRBV29-1	-	TRBJ2-2	16	SVEDRGLAGESVGELF
TRBV5-6	-	TRBJ1-1	10	ASSVQGAEAF
TRBV10-3	few	TRBJ1-1	11	ASCAGPNTEAF
TRBV7-6	few	TRBJ2-5	12	ASSLESGEETQY
TRBV12-3/TRBV12-4	few	TRBJ2-5	13	ASSPLAGVDVTQY
TRBV5-1	few	TRBJ2-3	12	ASSLEAEADTQY
TRBV7-9	-	TRBJ1-1	12	ASSSRVGPNEAF
TRBV27	few	TRBJ2-1	16	ASRGREPGLAGNNEQF
TRBV10-3	few	TRBJ2-1	16	AISEDRLAGDSYNEQF
TRBV29-1	-	TRBJ2-5	12	SVILGLATNTQY
TRBV4-2	-	TRBJ2-1	12	ASSQDTSGGEQF
TRBV10-2	-	TRBJ1-5	11	ASSDDGLQPQH
TRBV20-1	few	TRBJ2-5	13	SASGEGGGSETQY
TRBV7-9	few	TRBJ2-7	9	ASSLVSEQY
TRBV18	few	TRBJ2-1	15	ASSPISWERGNNEQF
TRBV4-2	-	TRBJ2-7	14	ASSQASGTGGYEQY
TRBV27	-	TRBJ2-3	13	ASSLNSGGTDTQY
TRBV12-3/TRBV12-4	few	TRBJ2-5	13	ASSFLGWQEGTQY
TRBV7-9	-	TRBJ2-5	12	ASSLGRDPKTQY
TRBV4-1	few	TRBJ1-2	11	ASSQDSFYGYT
TRBV5-6	few	TRBJ2-1	13	ASSLWLAGVDEQF
TRBV4-2	few	TRBJ2-7	16	ASSQVSLSAGGSYEQY
TRBV6-5	few	TRBJ2-7	12	ASREKQGFDEQY
TRBV4-1	-	TRBJ2-2	12	ASRAPEGTGELF
TRBV9	-	TRBJ1-2	11	ASSVWGDYGYT
TRBV12-3/TRBV12-4	-	TRBJ1-2	10	ASSTGAIGYT
TRBV7-6	few	TRBJ2-2	14	ASSPLGNPTSGELF
TRBV2	-	TRBJ1-4	14	ASSSAGTGGPEKLF
TRBV29-1	few	TRBJ2-1	12	SDLEGQGYNEQF
TRBV9	few	TRBJ1-5	14	ASSEGDGYSNQPQH
TRBV10-3	-	TRBJ1-1	11	AISETTSEVAF
TRBV7-9	few	TRBJ2-5	12	ASSPQTNQETQY
TRBV12-3/TRBV12-4	few	TRBJ2-7	13	ASSQLAGIGYEQY
TRBV30	-	TRBJ1-2	9	AWSVSYGYT
TRBV15	-	TRBJ2-5	14	ATSRDLVQTKETQY
TRBV5-1	-	TRBJ2-7	11	ASSLDRDYEQY
TRBV7-3	-	TRBJ2-7	12	ASSLLAGRYEQY
TRBV4-2	-	TRBJ2-2	12	ASSQAWNTGELF
TRBV9	many	TRBJ1-2	17	ASTGARDASVDGNYGYT
TRBV6-5	few	TRBJ1-2	14	ASSSYPVASNYGYT
TRBV24-1	-	TRBJ1-1	13	ATSANTGLNTEAF